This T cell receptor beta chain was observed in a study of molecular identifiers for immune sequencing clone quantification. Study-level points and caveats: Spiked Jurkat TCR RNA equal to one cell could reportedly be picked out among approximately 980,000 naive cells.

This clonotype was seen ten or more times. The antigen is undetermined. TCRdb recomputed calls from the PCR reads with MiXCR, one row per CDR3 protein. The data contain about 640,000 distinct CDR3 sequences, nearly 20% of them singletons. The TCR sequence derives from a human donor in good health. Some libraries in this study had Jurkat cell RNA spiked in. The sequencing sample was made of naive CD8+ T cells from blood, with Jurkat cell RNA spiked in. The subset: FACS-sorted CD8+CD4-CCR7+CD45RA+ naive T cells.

In DNA form, the CDR3 reads TGCAGCGTTGCGGGGACCCACGAGCAGTACTTC. This translates into CSVAGTHEQYF. The V gene is TRBV29-1, the J gene TRBJ2-7; the D call may be TRBD1 or TRBD2 (5 bases each). Trimming shortened V by 4 bases and J by 5 bases, and 9 bases separated the two germline ends. The V gene's germline CDR1 is SQVTM and CDR2 ANQGSEA. This CDR3 region has 11 residues.